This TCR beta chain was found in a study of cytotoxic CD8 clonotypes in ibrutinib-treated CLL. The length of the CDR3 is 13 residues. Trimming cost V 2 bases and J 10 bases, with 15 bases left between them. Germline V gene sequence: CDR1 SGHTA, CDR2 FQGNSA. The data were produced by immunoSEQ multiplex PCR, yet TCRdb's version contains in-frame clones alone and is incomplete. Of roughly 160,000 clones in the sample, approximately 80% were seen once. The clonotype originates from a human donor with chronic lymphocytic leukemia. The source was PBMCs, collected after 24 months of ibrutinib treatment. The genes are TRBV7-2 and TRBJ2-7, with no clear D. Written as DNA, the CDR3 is TGTGCCAGCAGCTTAAAGGGTAGATCGGACCAGTACTTC. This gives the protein CASSLKGRSDQYF. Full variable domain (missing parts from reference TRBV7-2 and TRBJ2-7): GAGVSQSPSNKVTEKGKDVELRCDPISGHTALYWYRQSLGQGLEFLIYFQGNSAPDKSGLPSDRFSAERTGGSVSTLTIQRTQQEDSAVYLCASSLKGRSDQYFGPGTRLTVT.